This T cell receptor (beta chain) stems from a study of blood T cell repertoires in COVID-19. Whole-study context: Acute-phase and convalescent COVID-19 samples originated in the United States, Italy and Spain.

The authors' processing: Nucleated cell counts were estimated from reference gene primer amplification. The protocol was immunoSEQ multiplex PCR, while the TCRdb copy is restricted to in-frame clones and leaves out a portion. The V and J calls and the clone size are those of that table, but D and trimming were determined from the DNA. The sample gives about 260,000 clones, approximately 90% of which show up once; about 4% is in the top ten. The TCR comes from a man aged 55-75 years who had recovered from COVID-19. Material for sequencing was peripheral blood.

The CDR3 DNA is TGTGCCAGCAGTTACAGCAGGGTCAGTGGCTACACCTTC. Its protein product is CASSYSRVSGYTF. This chain links TRBV6-2 or TRBV6-3 with TRBJ1-2; D perhaps matches TRBD1 (5 bases). The CDR3 covers 13 residues. Germline lookup yields CDR1 MNHEY and CDR2 SVGEGT. V lost 2 bases and J 7 bases, leaving 11 bases between the germline ends.